Sequencing of this T cell receptor (beta chain) was carried out in a study of T cell responses to AZD1222 COVID-19 vaccine. The method was immunoSEQ multiplex PCR; TCRdb's version includes in-frame clones alone and lacks a portion of them. Here the sample spans 150,000 to 200,000 clones, 75% to 90% being singletons. This CDR3 is built from 16 residues. The germline V gene has CDR1 LGHDT and CDR2 YNNKEL (reference sequence). Trimming took 0 bases from V and 6 from J; bases not matched to a gene: 10. This rearrangement joins TRBV3-1 (or the pseudogene TRBV3-2) to TRBJ2-7, with 8 bases fitting TRBD1. Here the sequenced sample was peripheral blood, taken 28 days after the second dose of the MenACWY control vaccine. This clonotype was sampled from an adult who received the MenACWY meningococcal vaccine as a control. The CDR3 sequence is CASSQDAGGGLREQYF. CDR3 coding DNA: TGTGCCAGCAGCCAAGACGCAGGGGGCGGTTTGCGCGAGCAGTACTTC.